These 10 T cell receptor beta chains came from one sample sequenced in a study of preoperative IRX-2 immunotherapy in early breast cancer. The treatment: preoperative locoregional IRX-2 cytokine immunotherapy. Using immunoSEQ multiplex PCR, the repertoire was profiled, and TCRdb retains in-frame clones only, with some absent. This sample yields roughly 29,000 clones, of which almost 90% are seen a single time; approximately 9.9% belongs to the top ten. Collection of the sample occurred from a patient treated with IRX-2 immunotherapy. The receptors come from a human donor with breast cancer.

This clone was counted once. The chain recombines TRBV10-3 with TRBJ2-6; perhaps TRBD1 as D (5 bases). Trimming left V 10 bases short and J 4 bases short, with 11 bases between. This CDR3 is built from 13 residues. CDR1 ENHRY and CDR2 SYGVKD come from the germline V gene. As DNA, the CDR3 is TGTGCCAACCAGGGTTCGGGGGCCAACGTCCTGACTTTC. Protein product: CANQGSGANVLTF.

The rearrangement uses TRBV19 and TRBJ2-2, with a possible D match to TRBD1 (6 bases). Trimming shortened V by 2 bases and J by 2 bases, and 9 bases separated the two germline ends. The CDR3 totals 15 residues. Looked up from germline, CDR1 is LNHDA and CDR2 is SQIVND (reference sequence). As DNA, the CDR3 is TGTGCCAGTAGTATACGGGACATAAACACCGGGGAGCTGTTTTTT. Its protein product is CASSIRDINTGELFF.

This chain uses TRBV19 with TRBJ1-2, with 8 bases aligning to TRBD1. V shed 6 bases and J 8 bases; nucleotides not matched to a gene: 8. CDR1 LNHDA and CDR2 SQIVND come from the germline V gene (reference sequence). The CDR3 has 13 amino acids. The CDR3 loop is CASRLDRGYGYTF. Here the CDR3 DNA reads TGTGCCAGTAGACTAGACAGGGGATACGGCTACACCTTC. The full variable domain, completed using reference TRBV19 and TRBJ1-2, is DGGITQSPKYLFRKEGQNVTLSCEQNLNHDAMYWYRQDPGQGLRLIYYSQIVNDFQKGDIAEGYSVSREKKESFPLTVTSAQKNPTAFYLCASRLDRGYGYTFGSGTRLTVV.

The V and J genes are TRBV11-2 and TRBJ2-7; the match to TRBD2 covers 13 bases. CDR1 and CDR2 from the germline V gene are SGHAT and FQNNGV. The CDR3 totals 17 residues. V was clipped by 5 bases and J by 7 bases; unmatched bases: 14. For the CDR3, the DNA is TGTGCCAGCAGCATGACTTTGGGGACTAGCGGGACTGGTGAGCAGTACTTC. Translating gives CASSMTLGTSGTGEQYF.

CDR3 in amino acids: CASSQDIQVNQPQHF. For the CDR3, the DNA is TGCGCCAGCAGCCAAGATATACAGGTAAATCAGCCCCAGCATTTT. The chain carries TRBV4-1 and TRBJ1-5; possible D gene TRBD1, 5 bases. Deletions cut 0 bases from V and 4 bases from J, with 10 bases between. CDR3 length equals 15 residues. Germline V gives CDR1 MGHRA, CDR2 YSYEKL.

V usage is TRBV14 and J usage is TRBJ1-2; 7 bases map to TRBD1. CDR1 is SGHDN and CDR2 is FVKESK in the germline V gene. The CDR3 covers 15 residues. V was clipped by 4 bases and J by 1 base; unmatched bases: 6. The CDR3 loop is CASSPMTGINYGYTF. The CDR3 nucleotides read TGTGCCAGCAGCCCCATGACAGGGATTAACTATGGCTACACCTTC.

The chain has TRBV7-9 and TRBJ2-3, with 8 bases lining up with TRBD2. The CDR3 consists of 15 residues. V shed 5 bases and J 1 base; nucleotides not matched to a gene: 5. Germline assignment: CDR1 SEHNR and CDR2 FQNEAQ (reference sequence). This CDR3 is CASSPGLARTDTQYF. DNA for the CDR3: TGTGCCAGCAGCCCTGGACTAGCTCGCACAGATACGCAGTATTTT.

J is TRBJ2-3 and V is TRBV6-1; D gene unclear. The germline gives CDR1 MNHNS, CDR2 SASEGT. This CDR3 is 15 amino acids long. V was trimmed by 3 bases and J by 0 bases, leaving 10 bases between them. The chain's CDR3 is CASSDVAVSTDTQYF. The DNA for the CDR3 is TGTGCCAGCAGTGACGTAGCCGTTAGCACAGATACGCAGTATTTT.

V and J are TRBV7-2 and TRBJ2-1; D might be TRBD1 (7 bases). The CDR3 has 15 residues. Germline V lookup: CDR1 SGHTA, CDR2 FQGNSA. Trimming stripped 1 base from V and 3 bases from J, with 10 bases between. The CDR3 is CASSLDQGGYNEQFF. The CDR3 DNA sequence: TGTGCCAGCAGCTTAGATCAGGGGGGCTACAATGAGCAGTTCTTC.

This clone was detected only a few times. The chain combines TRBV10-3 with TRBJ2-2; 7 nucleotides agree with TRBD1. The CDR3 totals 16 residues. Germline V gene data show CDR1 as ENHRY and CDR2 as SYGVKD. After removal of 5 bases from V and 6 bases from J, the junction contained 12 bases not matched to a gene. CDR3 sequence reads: CAISKLQGNFPGELFF. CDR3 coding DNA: TGTGCCATCAGTAAACTACAGGGGAACTTCCCCGGGGAGCTGTTTTTT.